This T cell receptor (beta chain) was recovered during a study of blood T cells in healthy people across ages. Together with a sample-barcoded 5' primer, a J-beta primer mix was included in a second PCR lasting roughly 7 to 11 cycles. TCRdb re-called the 5' RACE reads with MiXCR, one entry per CDR3 protein. Among approximately 810,000 distinct CDR3 sequences listed, 35% to 40% were seen once. CDR3 size: 15 residues. Trimming removed 2 bases from V and 5 bases from J; junction bases left unmatched: 8. The chain carries TRBV12-3 or TRBV12-4 and TRBJ2-7; TRBD1 matches 8 bases. Sequencing input: blood. The sequence was obtained from a man between 18 and 35 years old in good health. Here the CDR3 reads CASSLKAGGGNEQYF. Written as DNA, the CDR3 is TGTGCCAGCAGTTTAAAGGCAGGGGGCGGCAACGAGCAGTACTTC.